This T cell receptor (beta chain) is from a study of T cell repertoires in cytomegalovirus infection. Of note for this clonotype: A read error may explain this, as a much larger clone is one base away.

Germline CDR1 and CDR2: SGHAT and FQNNGV. This CDR3 contains 13 residues. Trimming took 7 bases from V and 6 from J, leaving 15 bases between them. Using its own MiXCR run on the reads, TCRdb lists one record per CDR3 protein. Of about 530,000 distinct CDR3 sequences in the sample, about a quarter are singletons; the top ten hold 13%. What was sequenced was PBMCs. The receptor comes from a human donor in good health (CMV status not recorded). Some clones in this sample may be carry-over from other donors' samples. This sequence joins TRBV11-2 and TRBJ1-1; no clear D gene. CDR3 nucleotides: TGTGCCAGCAACCCCAACGTGGCAGCTGAAGCTTTCTTT. Amino acid sequence: CASNPNVAAEAFF.